Below are 23 T cell receptor beta chains sequenced from a single sample in a study of blood T cell repertoires in COVID-19. Assay: immunoSEQ multiplex PCR; the TCRdb copy retains only in-frame clones and omits some. The repertoire holds more than 75,000 clones, with approximately 90% as singletons. The sequenced sample consisted of peripheral blood. Receptor source: a man aged 50-60 years with acute or convalescent COVID-19.

The CDR3 nucleotides are TGTGCCAGCAGGGAGTTGGGAGCGGGAGAAGCGGGTGAGCAGTTCTTC. The encoded protein is CASRELGAGEAGEQFF. V gene TRBV28 combines with J gene TRBJ2-1; the match to TRBD2 covers 8 bases. This CDR3 contains 16 residues. Germline trimming cut 6 bases from V and 9 bases from J; bases unmatched to any gene: 16. The germline CDR1 and CDR2 sequences are MDHEN and SYDVKM.

V is TRBV11-2 and J is TRBJ2-6, with a tentative D call TRBD2 (6 bases). The CDR3 extends over 16 amino acids. Between the trimmed V and J ends, which lost 5 bases and 2 bases, there was a span of 13 bases. In germline, CDR1 is SGHAT, CDR2 FQNNGV. The CDR3 DNA reads as TGTGCCAGCAGCCCAAACACGGGGGCTGGGGCCAACGTCCTGACTTTC. It encodes CASSPNTGAGANVLTF.

The chain recombines TRBV11-2 with TRBJ2-3, with D maybe TRBD2 (6 bases). The CDR3 length is 16 residues. Germline V lookup: CDR1 SGHAT, CDR2 FQNNGV. Between the trimmed V and J ends, which lost 5 bases and 5 bases, there was a span of 20 bases. CDR3 amino acids: CASSQNNGGRGDTQYF. CDR3 DNA: TGTGCCAGCAGCCAAAACAACGGGGGACGGGGAGATACGCAGTATTTT.

The chain employs TRBV18 and TRBJ1-1; D call uncertain. Germline CDR1 reads KGHSH; CDR2 reads LQKENI. V lost 3 bases, J lost 8 bases, and 7 bases lay in between. The CDR3 is 11 residues long. The CDR3 here is CASSPASEAFF. The DNA for the CDR3 is TGTGCCAGCTCACCGGCCTCCGAAGCTTTCTTT. The variable domain in full, completed from reference TRBV18 and TRBJ1-1, reads NAGVMQNPRHLVRRRGQEARLRCSPMKGHSHVYWYRQLPEEGLKFMVYLQKENIIDESGMPKERFSAEFPKEGPSILRIQQVVRGDSAAYFCASSPASEAFFGQGTRLTVV.

J is TRBJ1-1 and V is TRBV28, with D perhaps TRBD1 (5 bases). This CDR3 has 13 amino acids. V was clipped by 7 bases and J by 8 bases, with 17 bases between them. CDR1 and CDR2 (germline): MDHEN, SYDVKM. The CDR3 sequence: CASTLGGGREAFF. The CDR3 nucleotides are TGTGCCAGCACCCTAGGCGGGGGGAGAGAAGCTTTCTTT.

For the CDR3, the DNA is TGTGCCAGCAGTTACCCCGGACTAGCGGGGAACCCCCTCTACAATGAGCAGTTCTTC. It yields the protein CASSYPGLAGNPLYNEQFF. The V gene is TRBV6-2 or TRBV6-3, the J gene TRBJ2-1, with 12 nucleotides matching TRBD2. CDR3 length equals 19 residues. Germline CDR1 is MNHEY and CDR2 is SVGEGT. V trimming: 2 bases; J trimming: 3 bases; junction bases outside the gene matches: 11.

V usage is TRBV27 and J usage is TRBJ1-5; D is perhaps TRBD1 (6 bases). Germline CDR1 MNHEY, CDR2 SMNVEV (reference sequence). Trimming took off 5 bases at V and 6 bases at J, with 17 bases between the two ends. The CDR3 sequence is 15 residues long. The CDR3 region has the DNA TGTGCCAGCAGTGGCCCCAGGGGACCGGCTCAGCCCCAGCATTTT. Translation gives CASSGPRGPAQPQHF.

The chain couples TRBV7-3 to TRBJ2-5; TRBD1 matches at 11 bases. The germline V gene encodes CDR1 SGHTA and CDR2 FQGTGA. The CDR3 sequence is 15 residues long. J was trimmed by 4 bases and V by 5 bases; bases with no gene match: 6. The CDR3: CASSNSGQGGETQYF. DNA for the CDR3: TGTGCCAGCAGCAACTCGGGACAGGGGGGAGAGACCCAGTACTTC.

There are a few counts of this clone. Here the CDR3 DNA reads TGTGCCAGCAGCCCGGGACACATAAACACTGAAGCTTTCTTT. This sequence encodes CASSPGHINTEAFF. This chain joins TRBV3-1 (or the pseudogene TRBV3-2) and TRBJ1-1; a possible D gene is TRBD1 (6 bases). This CDR3 comprises 14 residues. Germline CDR1 is LGHDT and CDR2 is YNNKEL (reference sequence). V was shortened by 4 bases and J by 2 bases, with 11 bases between the two germline ends.

The chain is built from TRBV10-2 and TRBJ2-1, with D perhaps TRBD1 (5 bases). Germline values: CDR1 WSHSY, CDR2 SAAADI. CDR3 length equals 13 residues. V was pared by 6 bases and J by 2 bases, with 8 bases between. Written as DNA, the CDR3 is TGCGCCAGCAGCCTGACAGCCTACAATGAGCAGTTCTTC. Translation gives CASSLTAYNEQFF.

V usage is TRBV7-2 and J usage is TRBJ2-2; a weak D match, TRBD2 (5 bases). Trimming cost V 2 bases and J 1 base, with 8 bases left between them. The germline CDR1 and CDR2 sequences are SGHTA and FQGNSA. This CDR3 spans 15 amino acids. CDR3 sequence (DNA): TGTGCCAGCAGCTTAAGGGCGGGGAACACCGGGGAGCTGTTTTTT. It encodes CASSLRAGNTGELFF.

The rearrangement uses TRBV6-5 and TRBJ2-6; 7 bases are shared with TRBD1. With 4 bases clipped from V and 2 bases from J, the junction kept 5 bases outside the gene matches. CDR1 is MNHEY and CDR2 is SVGAGI in the germline V gene. The CDR3 is made up of 16 amino acids. This chain's CDR3 is CASSWDSRPGANVLTF. CDR3 coding DNA: TGTGCCAGCAGTTGGGACAGCCGACCTGGGGCCAACGTCCTGACTTTC.

V usage is TRBV27 and J usage is TRBJ2-1; 12 positions match TRBD2. The V segment lost 0 bases and the J segment 7 bases; nucleotides outside the gene matches: 16. The CDR3 has 20 residues. CDR1 is MNHEY and CDR2 is SMNVEV in the germline V gene (reference sequence). CDR3 amino acids: CASSLSNFPVASGRGNEQFF. The CDR3 nucleotides read TGTGCCAGCAGTTTATCCAACTTCCCGGTGGCTAGCGGGAGGGGGAATGAGCAGTTCTTC.

In its sample, this clone was seen once. The J gene is TRBJ2-7, the V gene TRBV10-1; 9 bases map to TRBD1. CDR3 length: 14 residues. Trimming at V came to 3 bases and at J to 4 bases, leaving 4 bases not matched to a gene. CDR1 and CDR2 (germline): WNHNN, SYGVQD (reference sequence). CDR3 nucleotides: TGCGCCAGCAGTGAAGAGGACAGGGGTTACGAGCAGTACTTC. Translated: CASSEEDRGYEQYF.

The rearrangement joins TRBV25-1 to TRBJ1-4; 11 bases are a match to TRBD1. Germline CDR1 is MGHDK and CDR2 is SYGVNS. The V segment lost 0 bases and the J segment 8 bases; nucleotides outside the gene matches: 8. The CDR3 has 17 amino acids. CDR3 coding DNA: TGTGCCAGCAGTGAATATATGGGGACAGGGGGAGGAGAAAAACTGTTTTTT. It specifies CASSEYMGTGGGEKLFF.

The gene calls are TRBV5-1 and TRBJ2-7, with 11 bases fitting TRBD2. The trim removed 3 bases at V and 6 bases at J, leaving 8 bases unmatched. Per the germline V gene, CDR1 is SGHRS and CDR2 is YFSETQ. This CDR3 has 15 residues. CDR3 DNA sequence: TGCGCCAGCAGCTCCGGGACTAGCGGTTCTTCCGAGCAGTACTTC. Amino acid sequence: CASSSGTSGSSEQYF.

The chain combines TRBV5-1 with TRBJ2-3; no clear D. CDR1 SGHRS and CDR2 YFSETQ come from the germline V gene. V lost 3 bases and J 0 bases, leaving 8 bases between the germline ends. The CDR3 has 14 residues. DNA of the CDR3: TGCGCCAGCAGCTCTTTTTCTAGCACAGATACGCAGTATTTT. It is translated as CASSSFSSTDTQYF.

This chain connects TRBV3-1 (or the pseudogene TRBV3-2) to TRBJ1-3, with 8 bases that match TRBD1. From germline, CDR1 is LGHDT and CDR2 YNNKEL (reference sequence). Unmatched junction bases numbered 5, after V lost 4 bases and J lost 6 bases. The CDR3 extends over 14 amino acids. The CDR3 is CASSPGQEANTIYF. CDR3 sequence (DNA): TGTGCCAGCAGCCCGGGACAGGAGGCAAACACCATATATTTT.

The chain couples TRBV5-4 to TRBJ1-1; tentatively, D is TRBD1 (5 bases). The CDR3 totals 15 residues. Germline-derived CDR1 and CDR2 are SGHNT and YYREEE (reference sequence). V was trimmed by 2 bases and J by 0 bases, leaving 11 bases between them. The CDR3 reads CASSFSDRMNTEAFF. For the CDR3, the DNA is TGTGCCAGCAGCTTTTCCGACAGAATGAACACTGAAGCTTTCTTT.

This chain connects TRBV18 to TRBJ1-5; D gene uncertain. Trimming took off 2 bases at V and 4 bases at J, with 6 bases between the two ends. Germline V gene data show CDR1 as KGHSH and CDR2 as LQKENI. The CDR3 totals 13 residues. This chain's CDR3 is CASSPTVNQPQHF. The CDR3 DNA reads as TGTGCCAGCTCACCAACAGTTAATCAGCCCCAGCATTTT. Complete variable domain (other parts from reference TRBV18 and TRBJ1-5): NAGVMQNPRHLVRRRGQEARLRCSPMKGHSHVYWYRQLPEEGLKFMVYLQKENIIDESGMPKERFSAEFPKEGPSILRIQQVVRGDSAAYFCASSPTVNQPQHFGDGTRLSIL.

The V gene is TRBV6-2 or TRBV6-3, the J gene TRBJ1-6; D remains unclear. The CDR3 has 13 amino acids. Germline loops: CDR1 MNHEY, CDR2 SVGEGT. Trimming left V 0 bases short and J 9 bases short, with 6 bases between. CDR3 protein: CASSYSRVSPLHF. The CDR3 region has the DNA TGTGCCAGCAGTTACTCGCGGGTTTCACCCCTCCACTTT.

The gene calls are TRBV24-1 and TRBJ2-5; D is perhaps TRBD2 (5 bases). Germline V gene lookup returns CDR1 KGHDR and CDR2 SFDVKD. The CDR3 spans 17 residues. V was trimmed by 2 bases and J by 7 bases, leaving 22 bases between them. CDR3: CATSDSRHDGPEGTQYF. CDR3 DNA: TGTGCCACCAGTGATTCCCGTCACGATGGGCCTGAGGGGACCCAGTACTTC.

The chain recombines TRBV5-6 with TRBJ2-3; D perhaps matches TRBD2 (7 bases). Deletions cut 4 bases from V and 2 bases from J, with 14 bases between. The CDR3 is 15 residues long. Per germline, CDR1 SGHDT and CDR2 YYEEEE. CDR3 region: CASSPGGGNTDTQYF. For the CDR3, the DNA is TGTGCCAGCAGCCCCGGCGGGGGCAACACAGATACGCAGTATTTT.